This TCR beta chain was identified during a study of blood T cell repertoires in COVID-19. Across the study: Acute-phase and convalescent COVID-19 samples originated in the United States, Italy and Spain.

Enrolled through a virtual design, the participants were between about 18 and 100 years of age and came from under 25 US areas. Those designated as exposed participants met a COVID-19 case within 2 weeks before study entry. Repertoires were generated with immunoSEQ multiplex PCR, while TCRdb's copy carries only in-frame clones and drops some. The data contain 150,000 to 200,000 clones, roughly 83% of them seen just once; the ten biggest clones take up roughly 4.9%. Sequencing was performed on PBMCs or T cells enriched from blood (not recorded which). This TCR derives from a man in his sixties or seventies who had been exposed to COVID-19.

CDR3 sequence reads: CASSFNGYNEQFF. The CDR3 bases are TGTGCCAGCAGTTTCAACGGCTACAATGAGCAGTTCTTC. J is TRBJ2-1 and V is TRBV27; D is unresolved. The CDR3 has 13 residues. Trimming pared 3 bases from V and 3 bases from J, leaving 6 bases between. The germline gives CDR1 MNHEY, CDR2 SMNVEV (reference sequence).